Following are 3 T cell receptor beta chains from one sample sequenced in a study of CD8+ T cells in alopecia areata (dated by TCRdb to the late 2010s). The time point label for this specimen denotes: about 4 weeks on oral tofacitinib. The treatment or condition label of this sample denotes: oral pan-JAK inhibitor, 5-10 mg twice daily. The library was generated by the immunoSEQ multiplex PCR assay. RNA was extracted from all samples and reverse transcribed into cDNA as template for TCR sequencing. Imported from immuneACCESS, the table was reduced by TCRdb to in-frame sequences with V and J called. These copies leave out some clones; in studies compared against another copy, an unresolved V gene accounts for under half, and the cause of the remainder is not known. In all, the sample holds some 240,000 clones, and more than 45% of those were seen once. Approximately 1.4% of the sample goes to the ten largest clones.

The sample in question was CD4+ T cells sorted from blood, obtained at week 4, from a patient treated with tofacitinib. These TCRs come from a human donor with alopecia areata.

The V call is TRBV15, the J call TRBJ1-1; unclear D gene. V lost 0 bases to trimming and J lost 1 base, with 9 bases between them. The CDR3 is made up of 15 amino acids. From germline, CDR1 is LNHNV and CDR2 YYDKDF (reference sequence). CDR3 in amino acids: CATSREGPGNTEAFF. Written as DNA, the CDR3 is TGTGCCACCAGCAGAGAAGGGCCGGGGAACACTGAAGCTTTCTTT.

This chain connects TRBV15 to TRBJ2-7; no clear D. The CDR3 extends over 11 amino acids. Germline loops: CDR1 LNHNV, CDR2 YYDKDF (reference sequence). V lost 5 bases, J lost 2 bases, and 4 bases lay in between. The CDR3 sequence is CATSPPYEQYF. In nucleotides, the CDR3 is TGTGCCACCAGCCCCCCCTACGAGCAGTACTTC.

The chain has TRBV5-1 and TRBJ2-2, with D hard to call. CDR3 size: 15 residues. The ends were cut back, 2 bases at V and 5 bases at J, with 13 bases in the middle. Germline loops: CDR1 SGHRS, CDR2 YFSETQ. The CDR3 DNA reads as TGCGCCAGCAGCTTAGAGGCCGGGCAAACCGGGGAGCTGTTTTTT. The encoded protein is CASSLEAGQTGELFF.